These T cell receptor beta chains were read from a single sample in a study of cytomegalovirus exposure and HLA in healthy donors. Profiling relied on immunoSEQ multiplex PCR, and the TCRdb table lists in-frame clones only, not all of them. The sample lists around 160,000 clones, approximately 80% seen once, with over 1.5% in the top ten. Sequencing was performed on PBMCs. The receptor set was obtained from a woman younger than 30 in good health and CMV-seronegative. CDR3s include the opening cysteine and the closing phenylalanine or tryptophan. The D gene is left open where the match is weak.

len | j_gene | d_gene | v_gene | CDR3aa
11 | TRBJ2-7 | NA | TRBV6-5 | CASSSRSGQYF
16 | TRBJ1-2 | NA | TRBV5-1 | CASSLGSADSRHGYTF
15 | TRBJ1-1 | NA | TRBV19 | CASNTPDSWPTEAFF
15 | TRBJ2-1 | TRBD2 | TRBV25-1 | CASSQPGLGMDEQFF
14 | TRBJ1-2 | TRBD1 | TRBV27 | CASSFSAGQGKYTF
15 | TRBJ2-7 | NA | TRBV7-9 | CASSSQTGEVHEQYF
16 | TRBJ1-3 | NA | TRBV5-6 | CASSRGTVSSGNTIYF
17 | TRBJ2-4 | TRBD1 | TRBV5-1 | CASSPRAGQGSKNIQYF
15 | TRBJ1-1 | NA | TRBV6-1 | CASTRRGGLNTEAFF
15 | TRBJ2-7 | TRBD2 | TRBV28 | CASRGASGGAYEQYF
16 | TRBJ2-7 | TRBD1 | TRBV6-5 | CASSYFSGGGGYEQYF
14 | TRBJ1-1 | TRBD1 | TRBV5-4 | CASSTDGTGRGAFF
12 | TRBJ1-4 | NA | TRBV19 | CASSILGGKLFF
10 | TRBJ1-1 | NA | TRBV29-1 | CSARDTEAFF
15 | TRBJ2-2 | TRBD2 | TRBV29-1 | CSVRGVTGGPGELFF
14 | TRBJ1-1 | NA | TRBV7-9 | CASSLGQGKPEAFF
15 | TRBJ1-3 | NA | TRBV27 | CASSLTGNAGNTIYF
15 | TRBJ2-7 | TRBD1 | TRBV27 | CASSYWTGGSYEQYF
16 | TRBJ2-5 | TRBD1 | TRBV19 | CASSRTGTGERETQYF
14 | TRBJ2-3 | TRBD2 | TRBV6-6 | CASSRLADTDTQYF
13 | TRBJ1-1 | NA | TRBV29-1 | CSVVTGKNTEAFF
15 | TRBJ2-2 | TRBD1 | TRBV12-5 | CASGLTGVNTGELFF
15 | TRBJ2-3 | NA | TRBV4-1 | CASSQDLREQDTQYF
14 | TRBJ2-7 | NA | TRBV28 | CASSFLGHVYEQYF
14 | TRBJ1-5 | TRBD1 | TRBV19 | CASEQGIGNQPQHF
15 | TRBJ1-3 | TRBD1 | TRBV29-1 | CSVELGQGAGNTIYF
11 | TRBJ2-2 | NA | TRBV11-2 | CASSLHRELFF
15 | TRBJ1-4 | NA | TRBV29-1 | CSVWGTASGDEKLFF